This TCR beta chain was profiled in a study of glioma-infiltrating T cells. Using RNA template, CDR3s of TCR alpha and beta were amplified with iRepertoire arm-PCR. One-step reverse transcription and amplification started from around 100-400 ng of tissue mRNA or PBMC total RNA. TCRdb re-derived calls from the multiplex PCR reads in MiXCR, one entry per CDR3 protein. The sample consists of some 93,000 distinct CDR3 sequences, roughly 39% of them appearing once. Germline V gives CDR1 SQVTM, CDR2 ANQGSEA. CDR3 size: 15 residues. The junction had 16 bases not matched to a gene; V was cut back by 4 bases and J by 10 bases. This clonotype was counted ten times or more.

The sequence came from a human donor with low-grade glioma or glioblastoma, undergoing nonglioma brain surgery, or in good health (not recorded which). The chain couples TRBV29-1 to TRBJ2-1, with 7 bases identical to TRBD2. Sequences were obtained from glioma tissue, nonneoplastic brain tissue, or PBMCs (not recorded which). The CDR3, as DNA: TGCAGCGTTGTCCAAGCGGGAACATTCAGAGGGGAGCAGTTCTTC. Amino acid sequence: CSVVQAGTFRGEQFF.